This T cell receptor (beta chain) was sequenced in a study of T cell repertoires in cytomegalovirus infection. The overall study: Alongside well-studied HLA-B-restricted CMV epitopes, recently identified HLA-C-restricted CMV epitopes were also used. From public TCR beta signatures came an indication of both CMV infection and matching HLA type.

TCRdb re-called the reads through MiXCR, storing one row per CDR3 protein. The repertoire holds roughly 990,000 distinct CDR3 sequences, with approximately 31% as singletons. The CDR3 sequence is 14 residues long. The V gene end was trimmed by 7 bases and the J gene end by 5 bases; junction bases not matched to a gene: 9. Germline V gene data show CDR1 as LNHDA and CDR2 as SQIVND (reference sequence). A note on this clonotype: Its antigen is currently unknown.

The source material was cultured CD8+ T cells from PBMCs, sampled from culture after CMV antigen stimulation. V is TRBV19 and J is TRBJ2-3, with TRBD1 matching 7 bases. This receptor was obtained from a human donor in good health (CMV status not recorded). Some clones in this sample may be carry-over from other donors' samples. CDR3 residues: CASNRQGAEDTQYF. The CDR3 region has the DNA TGTGCCAGTAATAGACAGGGCGCAGAAGATACGCAGTATTTT.